Shown below are 21 T cell receptor beta chains from a single sample sequenced in a study of blood T cell repertoires in COVID-19. Only in-frame clones appear in the TCRdb table, and some are missing; sequencing was by immunoSEQ multiplex PCR. The data contain fewer than 250,000 clones, about 90% of them singletons. The sample taken for sequencing was peripheral blood. These TCRs come from a man aged 55 to 70 with COVID-19, enrolled during active disease.

The V call is TRBV24-1, the J call TRBJ2-1, with a weak D call TRBD2 (6 bases). Germline CDR1 KGHDR, CDR2 SFDVKD. V was pared by 1 base and J by 8 bases, with 20 bases between. This CDR3 spans 17 amino acids. The CDR3 sequence is CATSDFRPGLKDHEQFF. The CDR3, as DNA: TGTGCCACCAGTGATTTTCGTCCGGGACTTAAGGACCATGAGCAGTTCTTC.

The chain couples TRBV28 to TRBJ1-4, with unresolved D. The V gene's germline CDR1 is MDHEN and CDR2 SYDVKM. This CDR3 is built from 12 residues. V was trimmed by 6 bases and J by 8 bases, leaving 10 bases between them. The chain's CDR3 is CASSRLREKLFF. The CDR3 DNA follows: TGTGCCAGCAGCCGACTGAGGGAAAAACTGTTTTTT.

The chain links TRBV15 to TRBJ1-2; maybe TRBD1 (5 bases). Germline-derived CDR1 and CDR2 are LNHNV and YYDKDF (reference sequence). The CDR3 sequence is 14 residues long. The V end lost 3 bases, the J end lost 4 bases, and 12 bases lay between the germline ends. CDR3 sequence (DNA): TGTGCCACCAGCAGGACCAGGGAGGCCTATGGCTACACCTTC. It translates to CATSRTREAYGYTF.

V usage is TRBV5-1 and J usage is TRBJ2-2; 9 bases fit TRBD1. The germline CDR1 and CDR2 sequences are SGHRS and YFSETQ. This CDR3 is 15 amino acids long. Trimming took 4 bases from V and 6 from J; bases not matched to a gene: 7. The CDR3 nucleotides read TGCGCCAGCAGCCCGGGGACAGGGAATGCCGGGGAGCTGTTTTTT. Its translation is CASSPGTGNAGELFF.

This clone was detected a few times. The chain links TRBV19 to TRBJ1-1; TRBD1 might be the D (6 bases). The germline V gene has CDR1 LNHDA and CDR2 SQIVND (reference sequence). The CDR3 has 14 amino acids. V dropped 5 bases and J dropped 5 bases, with 15 bases sitting between them. The DNA for the CDR3 is TGTGCCAGTAGTCCTCAGGGGTTGGGGACTGAAGCTTTCTTT. Its protein is CASSPQGLGTEAFF.

The chain uses TRBV27 and TRBJ1-1; 8 bases align to TRBD1. CDR3 length: 16 amino acids. V dropped 6 bases and J dropped 0; count of bases not matched to a gene: 9. Germline CDR1 reads MNHEY; CDR2 reads SMNVEV (reference sequence). The CDR3 bases are TGTGCCAGCAGAGAACGACAGGGGAAATTGAACACTGAAGCTTTCTTT. This encodes CASRERQGKLNTEAFF.

V usage is TRBV2 and J usage is TRBJ2-2; 10 bases are shared with TRBD2. This CDR3 has 13 residues. Trimming at V came to 6 bases and at J to 5 bases, leaving 0 bases not matched to a gene. Per the germline V gene, CDR1 is SNHLY and CDR2 is FYNNEI. The CDR3 reads CASRTSGTGELFF. DNA of the CDR3: TGTGCCAGCAGGACTAGCGGGACCGGGGAGCTGTTTTTT.

This clone has a single count. This chain links TRBV18 with TRBJ2-3; a weak D match, TRBD1 (6 bases). Germline V gene sequence: CDR1 KGHSH, CDR2 LQKENI. Trimming took off 0 bases at V and 5 bases at J, with 12 bases between the two ends. The CDR3 consists of 15 residues. In DNA form, the CDR3 reads TGTGCCAGCTCACCACCATCCAGGGGAAGAGATACGCAGTATTTT. Translated: CASSPPSRGRDTQYF.

The gene calls are TRBV4-2 and TRBJ1-5, with D perhaps TRBD1 (6 bases). V lost 0 bases to trimming and J lost 0 bases, with 15 bases between them. Germline V lookup: CDR1 LGHNA, CDR2 YNFKEQ. The CDR3 covers 18 residues. The CDR3: CASSQDLPGASSNQPQHF. The CDR3 DNA reads as TGTGCCAGCAGCCAAGATTTGCCAGGGGCTTCTAGCAATCAGCCCCAGCATTTT.

This clone was found once. This sample also contains other DNA sequences that code for the same CDR3. The V call is TRBV6-5, the J call TRBJ1-2; TRBD1 matches 8 bases. CDR3 size: 14 residues. Germline assignment: CDR1 MNHEY and CDR2 SVGAGI. Trimming at V came to 6 bases and at J to 2 bases, leaving 5 bases not matched to a gene. In DNA form, the CDR3 reads TGTGCCAGCAGAGGGACAGGCTCCAACTATGGCTACACCTTC. This sequence encodes CASRGTGSNYGYTF.

With respect to this clone: A read error may account for a junction end that differs from germline. The V gene is TRBV28, the J gene TRBJ2-3, with 8 bases that match TRBD2. The CDR3 is 16 amino acids. The germline V gene has CDR1 MDHEN and CDR2 SYDVKM. The DNA for the CDR3 is TGTGCCAGCACTTTACCGGGACTAGTGAGTATGGATACGCAGTATTTT. It specifies CASTLPGLVSMDTQYF.

The rearrangement joins TRBV11-2 to TRBJ2-7; tentative D call: TRBD2 (6 bases). Germline CDR1 and CDR2: SGHAT and FQNNGV. Trimming removed 5 bases at V and 6 bases at J, with 11 bases between. The CDR3 has 12 residues. CDR3 amino acids: CASSRSGVEQYF. For the CDR3, the DNA is TGTGCCAGCAGCCGTTCGGGGGTCGAGCAGTACTTC.

The V and J genes are TRBV18 and TRBJ1-5; TRBD1 matches at 7 bases. The CDR3 consists of 16 residues. The junction had 6 bases not matched to a gene; V was cut back by 3 bases and J by 1 base. CDR1 KGHSH and CDR2 LQKENI come from the germline V gene. Here the CDR3 reads CASSPSRGPSNQPQHF. The CDR3 DNA is TGTGCCAGCTCACCGTCAAGGGGGCCGAGCAATCAGCCCCAGCATTTT.

The rearrangement joins TRBV27 to TRBJ2-2; D might be TRBD2 (5 bases). V lost 2 bases and J lost 1, with 14 bases in between. Germline lookup yields CDR1 MNHEY and CDR2 SMNVEV (reference sequence). The CDR3 totals 17 residues. The CDR3 reads CASSLRAGRRNTGELFF. CDR3 in DNA: TGTGCCAGCAGTTTACGGGCGGGCAGGAGGAACACCGGGGAGCTGTTTTTT.

In its sample, this clone was seen a few times. The chain combines TRBV7-8 with TRBJ1-3, with 10 positions matching TRBD1. The CDR3 has 17 amino acids. Per the germline V gene, CDR1 is SGHVS and CDR2 is FQNEAQ. Germline trimming cut 2 bases from V and 0 bases from J; bases unmatched to any gene: 4. CDR3 in amino acids: CASSLRDRGGSGNTIYF. DNA for the CDR3: TGTGCCAGCAGCTTAAGGGACAGGGGCGGCTCTGGAAACACCATATATTTT.

This clone was seen only once. The chain couples TRBV18 to TRBJ2-2; 7 bases fit TRBD1. CDR1 is KGHSH and CDR2 is LQKENI in the germline V gene. J gave up 1 base and V 6 bases, and 5 bases lay outside the gene matches. The CDR3 is 15 amino acids. The CDR3 is CASSYGQENTGELFF. In DNA form, the CDR3 reads TGTGCCAGCTCGTACGGACAGGAGAACACCGGGGAGCTGTTTTTT.

The chain carries TRBV19 and TRBJ1-1, with D perhaps TRBD1 (6 bases). The CDR3 runs to 14 residues. Looked up from germline, CDR1 is LNHDA and CDR2 is SQIVND (reference sequence). V was cut by 6 bases and J by 0 bases, with 11 bases left in between. CDR3 protein: CASRPDRLNTEAFF. For the CDR3, the DNA is TGTGCCAGTAGACCCGACAGGCTGAACACTGAAGCTTTCTTT.

V gene TRBV28 combines with J gene TRBJ1-6; D possibly corresponds to TRBD1 (6 bases). V lost 1 base to trimming and J lost 7 bases, with 11 bases between them. CDR3 length: 15 residues. Germline CDR1 is MDHEN and CDR2 is SYDVKM. The CDR3 protein is CASSLYGGPNSPLHF. For the CDR3, the DNA is TGTGCCAGCAGTTTATACGGGGGGCCGAATTCACCCCTCCACTTT. The full variable domain, in which reference TRBV28 and TRBJ1-6 provide the parts outside the CDR3, is DVKVTQSSRYLVKRTGEKVFLECVQDMDHENMFWYRQDPGLGLRLIYFSYDVKMKEKGDIPEGYSVSREKKERFSLILESASTNQTSMYLCASSLYGGPNSPLHFGNGTRLTVT.

V gene TRBV28 combines with J gene TRBJ1-1; the D is unclear. V was clipped by 2 bases and J by 7 bases, with 8 bases between them. The CDR3 is 12 residues long. Looked up from germline, CDR1 is MDHEN and CDR2 is SYDVKM. In DNA form, the CDR3 reads TGTGCCAGCAGTTTAAAGGCAGGTGAAGCTTTCTTT. This encodes CASSLKAGEAFF.

This sequence joins TRBV4-2 and TRBJ2-7, with 7 bases fitting TRBD1. V dropped 1 base and J dropped 8; count of bases not matched to a gene: 5. The germline V gene has CDR1 LGHNA and CDR2 YNFKEQ. The CDR3 runs 13 residues. The CDR3 here is CASSQVLQGQQYF. As DNA, the CDR3 is TGTGCCAGCAGCCAAGTGCTACAGGGGCAGCAGTACTTC.

This clone was observed once. This rearrangement joins TRBV27 to TRBJ2-7; 7 positions agree with TRBD2. V dropped 2 bases and J dropped 6; count of bases not matched to a gene: 4. There are 13 residues in the CDR3. Germline CDR1 reads MNHEY; CDR2 reads SMNVEV (reference sequence). CDR3 residues: CASSLGGGSEQYF. CDR3 nucleotide sequence: TGTGCCAGCAGTTTAGGGGGGGGGTCCGAGCAGTACTTC.